The rows below give T cell receptor beta chains drawn from one sample of a study of T cells after yellow fever vaccination. TCRdb reprocessed the 5' RACE reads with MiXCR, giving one entry per CDR3 protein. The data contain more than 450,000 distinct CDR3 sequences, roughly 22% of them singletons. The source was PBMCs, collected approximately 22 days after the first yellow fever vaccination. The receptors stem from a man aged 18 to 30 who received the YFV17D yellow fever vaccine. Both conserved end residues are part of each CDR3. D genes are given only for firm matches. Rows may omit the clone size; those that give it use once, few, many or a size class.

J | V | size | D | DNA | CDR3
TRBJ2-7 | TRBV12-3/TRBV12-4 | - | TRBD1 | TGTGCCAGCAGTGGGGACAGGGTTTGGGATTCTTACGAGCAGTACTTC | CASSGDRVWDSYEQYF
TRBJ2-4 | TRBV6-2/TRBV6-3 | few | - | TGTGCCAGCAGTTACCCCGGTCTAAACATTCAGTACTTC | CASSYPGLNIQYF
TRBJ2-5 | TRBV2 | many | TRBD2 | TGTGCCAGCCGTAAAGGGGCGGCCGGGGGGGAGACCCAGTACTTC | CASRKGAAGGETQYF
TRBJ2-1 | TRBV15 | - | - | TGTGCCACCAGCAGAGATTTAGGTAGGGTTAATGAGCAGTTCTTC | CATSRDLGRVNEQFF
TRBJ2-2 | TRBV7-8 | - | TRBD2 | TGTGCCAGCAGCTTTAGACTAGCCGCGAACACCGGGGAGCTGTTTTTT | CASSFRLAANTGELFF
TRBJ2-7 | TRBV12-3/TRBV12-4 | - | - | TGTGCCAGCAGCCGCCGTGATGGTAGCTACGAGCAGTACTTC | CASSRRDGSYEQYF
TRBJ2-7 | TRBV5-1 | - | TRBD1 | TGCGCCAGCAGCCGGGGGACAGGGAGGCAGAGTACCTACGAGCAGTACTTC | CASSRGTGRQSTYEQYF
TRBJ2-5 | TRBV18 | - | - | TGTGCCAGCTCACCGCCCGGCGTGGCGGCAGAGACCCAGTACTTC | CASSPPGVAAETQYF
TRBJ2-3 | TRBV20-1 | - | - | TGCAGTGCTAGAGATTCCAGAGTGGATACGCAGTATTTT | CSARDSRVDTQYF
TRBJ1-5 | TRBV28 | few | - | TGTGCCAGCAGTTCCCCAGGGAAGGTAGATCAGCCCCAGCATTTT | CASSSPGKVDQPQHF
TRBJ2-4 | TRBV5-1 | few | TRBD1 | TGCGCCAGCAGCTTCCCGACAGGGGGAAACATTCAGTACTTC | CASSFPTGGNIQYF
TRBJ2-7 | TRBV5-1 | few | - | TGCGCCAGCAGCCCCCTGGGCCAGTTGCAGTACTTC | CASSPLGQLQYF
TRBJ1-1 | TRBV12-3/TRBV12-4 | - | - | TGTGCCAGCAGTTTGGAGGGGGCTGAAGCTTTCTTT | CASSLEGAEAFF
TRBJ2-5 | TRBV5-1 | - | TRBD2 | TGCGCCAGCAGCTGGGGGACTAGCTGGGAGACCCAGTACTTC | CASSWGTSWETQYF
TRBJ1-2 | TRBV7-2 | few | - | TGTGCCAGCAGCTTCTCCACTGGCTACACCTTC | CASSFSTGYTF
TRBJ1-1 | TRBV3-1 | - | - | TGTGCCAGCAGCCAAGAGGGCCCGACCACTGAAGCTTTCTTT | CASSQEGPTTEAFF
TRBJ1-2 | TRBV18 | - | TRBD1 | TGTGCCAGCTCACCGAGGGCACAGGGGTTCACCTATGGCTACACCTTC | CASSPRAQGFTYGYTF
TRBJ2-2 | TRBV12-3/TRBV12-4 | few | - | TGTGCCAGCAGTTTGCAGGATGTCACCGGGGAGCTGTTTTTT | CASSLQDVTGELFF
TRBJ2-5 | TRBV15 | - | TRBD2 | TGTGCCACCAGCAGAGGATCGGGGGGGCGAGAGACCCAGTACTTC | CATSRGSGGRETQYF
TRBJ1-4 | TRBV11-2 | - | TRBD1 | TGTGCCAGCAGCTTAGTCAACAGGGGGTGGAATGAAAAACTGTTTTTT | CASSLVNRGWNEKLFF
TRBJ2-2 | TRBV11-1 | - | - | TGTGCCAGCAGCTTTCTTGAGGGCTTCGCCGGGGAGCTGTTTTTT | CASSFLEGFAGELFF
TRBJ2-1 | TRBV7-9 | - | TRBD1 | TGTGCCAGCAGCTTAGAGGACAGGGGCTCCTACAATGAGCAGTTCTTC | CASSLEDRGSYNEQFF
TRBJ2-7 | TRBV7-2 | many | - | TGTGCCAGCAGTTTTTCCGGTTACGAGCAGTACTTC | CASSFSGYEQYF
TRBJ2-5 | TRBV20-1 | few | - | TGCAGTGCTAGTGTCGCCGGGATCCAAGAGACCCAGTACTTC | CSASVAGIQETQYF
TRBJ2-1 | TRBV30 | few | - | TGTGCCTGGACCGGACTCAACAATGAGCAGTTCTTC | CAWTGLNNEQFF
TRBJ2-1 | TRBV11-2 | few | - | TGTGCCAGCAGCTTAGTCCAGGAGCTCTCGCAGTTCTTC | CASSLVQELSQFF
TRBJ1-2 | TRBV5-1 | many | TRBD1 | TGCGCCAGCAGCTTGGTTGCCGGACAGGGTTATAGTGGCTACACCTTC | CASSLVAGQGYSGYTF
TRBJ2-1 | TRBV6-2/TRBV6-3 | - | TRBD2 | TGTGCCAGCAGTGCGGCGGGGGTAAGGAAGTTCTTC | CASSAAGVRKFF
TRBJ1-1 | TRBV11-1 | few | - | TGTGCCACCATGCACCGAACCCCGGGACAAACGCTAGTCGGTGAAGCTTTCTTT | CATMHRTPGQTLVGEAFF
TRBJ2-6 | TRBV11-2 | many | - | TGTGCCAGCAGCTTAGATCTCCGGGCCTTAGGGGCCAACGTCCTGACTTTC | CASSLDLRALGANVLTF
TRBJ1-5 | TRBV2 | - | - | TGTGCCAGCAGTGAAATAATAGGAGGGAACCAGCCCCAGCATTTT | CASSEIIGGNQPQHF
TRBJ1-1 | TRBV6-2/TRBV6-3 | few | - | TGTGCCAGCAGCCCGGGGACGCACTGGGGCACTGAAGCTTTCTTT | CASSPGTHWGTEAFF
TRBJ1-6 | TRBV4-2 | many | - | TGTGCCAGCAGTGAGCGGGGTGGCTCCTATAATTCACCCCTCCACTTT | CASSERGGSYNSPLHF
TRBJ2-3 | TRBV20-1 | - | TRBD2 | TGCAGTGCTAGAGATAGCGGGGGGGGCACAGATACGCAGTATTTT | CSARDSGGGTDTQYF
TRBJ2-7 | TRBV6-5 | - | - | TGTGCCAGCAGTTACTCGGGCGGGGAGACCTACGAGCAGTACTTC | CASSYSGGETYEQYF
TRBJ2-2 | TRBV7-9 | - | - | TGTGCCAGCAGCGGTCCGGGACTGAACACCGGGGAGCTGTTTTTT | CASSGPGLNTGELFF
TRBJ2-7 | TRBV7-2 | once | - | TGTGCCAGCAGCTTAGCTACTGGGTTCAACGAGCAGTACTTC | CASSLATGFNEQYF
TRBJ1-6 | TRBV12-3/TRBV12-4 | many | - | TGTGCCAGTTCAAGGAATTCACCCCTCCACTTT | CASSRNSPLHF
TRBJ2-7 | TRBV14 | few | - | TGTGCCAGCAGCCAGTCGGGACTCTTGAGCTCCTACGAGCAGTACTTC | CASSQSGLLSSYEQYF
TRBJ1-6 | TRBV25-1 | few | TRBD1 | TGTGCCAGCAGTGAATTGGGACAGGGTTTTTCTTCACCCCTCCACTTT | CASSELGQGFSSPLHF
TRBJ2-1 | TRBV25-1 | few | - | TGTGCCAGCAGTGAACAGGACGCGAGTTCCTACAATGAGCAGTTCTTC | CASSEQDASSYNEQFF
TRBJ1-2 | TRBV5-6 | many | - | TGTGCCAGCAGCTTCCCGGGGCAAGACTATGGCTACACCTTC | CASSFPGQDYGYTF
TRBJ2-5 | TRBV7-9 | - | TRBD2 | TGTGCCAGCAGCCCGGGACTAGCTCTTCAAGAGACCCAGTACTTC | CASSPGLALQETQYF
TRBJ2-1 | TRBV4-1 | many | TRBD1 | TGCGCCAGCAGCCCATTTGTCCTGACAGGGGGGACCGCTAGCTCCTACAATGAGCAGTTCTTC | CASSPFVLTGGTASSYNEQFF
TRBJ2-3 | TRBV3-1 | - | - | TGTGCCACCAGCCAAGGTACGGGGGCCCCTCCATCAGATACGCAGTATTTT | CATSQGTGAPPSDTQYF
TRBJ1-6 | TRBV6-1 | few | - | TGTGCCAGCAGACAAACAGGGTTGAGTTCCTCACCCCTCCACTTT | CASRQTGLSSSPLHF